These 2 T cell receptor beta chains came from one sample sequenced in a study of OX40 agonist ivuxolimab in advanced cancers. Clones were read by immunoSEQ multiplex PCR, and TCRdb kept only the in-frame ones, dropping some. This sample has 60,000 to 100,000 clones; more than 75% occur once, and the top ten carry just under 0.25%. This specimen consisted of CD4+ or CD8+ T cells sorted from blood, obtained in a trial of the OX40 agonist ivuxolimab. The origin of the receptors is an adult with an advanced solid tumor such as melanoma, head and neck, liver or kidney cancer.

The J gene is TRBJ2-7, the V gene TRBV27; 9 positions match TRBD2. Germline V gene sequence: CDR1 MNHEY, CDR2 SMNVEV (reference sequence). Losses at the gene ends were 3 bases for V and 3 bases for J; bases not matched to a gene: 0. There are 13 residues in the CDR3. CDR3 bases: TGTGCCAGCAGTTTGCGGGAGGGCTACGAGCAGTACTTC. The encoded protein is CASSLREGYEQYF.

The V call is TRBV28, the J call TRBJ1-6, with TRBD1 as a possible D gene (6 bases). CDR3 length: 13 amino acids. Per germline, CDR1 MDHEN and CDR2 SYDVKM. The V gene lost 8 bases and the J gene lost 6 bases, with 11 bases spanning the gap. The CDR3 DNA reads as TGTGCCAGCGGTACAGGGCGTAATTCACCCCTCCACTTT. This encodes CASGTGRNSPLHF.